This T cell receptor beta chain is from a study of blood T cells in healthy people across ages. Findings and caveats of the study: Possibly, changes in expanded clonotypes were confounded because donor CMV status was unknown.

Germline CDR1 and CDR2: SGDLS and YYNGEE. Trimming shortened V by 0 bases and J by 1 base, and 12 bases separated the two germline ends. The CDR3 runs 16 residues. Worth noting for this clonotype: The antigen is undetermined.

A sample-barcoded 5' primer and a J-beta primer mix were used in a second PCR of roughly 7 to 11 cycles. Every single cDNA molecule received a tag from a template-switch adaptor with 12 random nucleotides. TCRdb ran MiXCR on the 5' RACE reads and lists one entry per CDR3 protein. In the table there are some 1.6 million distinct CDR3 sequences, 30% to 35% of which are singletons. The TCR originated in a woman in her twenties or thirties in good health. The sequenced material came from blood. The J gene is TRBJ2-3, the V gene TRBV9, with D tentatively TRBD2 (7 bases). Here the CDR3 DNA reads TGTGCCAGCAGCGTAGGGTCGCGGGGGCGCACAGATACGCAGTATTTT. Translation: CASSVGSRGRTDTQYF.